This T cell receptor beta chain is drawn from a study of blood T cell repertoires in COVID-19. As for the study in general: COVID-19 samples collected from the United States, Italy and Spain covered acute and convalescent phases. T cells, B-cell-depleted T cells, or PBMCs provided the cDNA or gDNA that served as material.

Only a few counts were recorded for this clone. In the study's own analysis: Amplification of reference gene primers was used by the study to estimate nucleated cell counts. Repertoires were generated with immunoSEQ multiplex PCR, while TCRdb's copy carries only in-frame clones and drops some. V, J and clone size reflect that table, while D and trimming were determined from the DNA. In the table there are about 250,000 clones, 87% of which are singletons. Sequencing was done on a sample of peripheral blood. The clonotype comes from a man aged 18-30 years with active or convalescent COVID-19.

CDR3 DNA: TGTGCCAGCAGACGGGGGGTGAAGAACACTGAAGCTTTCTTT. This gives the protein CASRRGVKNTEAFF. The chain employs TRBV6-5 and TRBJ1-1; tentative D call: TRBD1 (5 bases). The CDR3 sequence is 14 residues long. Trimming took 6 bases from V and 1 from J, leaving 12 bases between them. Per the germline V gene, CDR1 is MNHEY and CDR2 is SVGAGI.